Listed here are 5 T cell receptor beta chains from one sample, sequenced in a study of shared clonotypes between healthy human individuals. Here immunoSEQ multiplex PCR was the method, and the copy in TCRdb shows in-frame clones only, minus some. Among 2 million to 2.5 million clones listed, under 95% were seen once. CD45RO-negative cells were positively selected for CCR7, leaving out terminally differentiated effector memory CD45RA+ cells. The sample was naive CD8+ T cells from PBMCs. The receptor source for this set is a man aged 18 to 30 in good health. Some clones in this sample may be carry-over from other donors' samples.

The chain employs TRBV11-2 and TRBJ2-2, with 9 bases aligning to TRBD1. The length of the CDR3 is 16 residues. The germline CDR1 and CDR2 sequences are SGHAT and FQNNGV. Trimming took 2 bases from V and 4 from J; bases not matched to a gene: 5. The CDR3 is CASSLRGTGSTGELFF. Written as DNA, the CDR3 is TGTGCCAGCAGCTTAAGGGGGACAGGGTCCACCGGGGAGCTGTTTTTT.

J is TRBJ1-2 and V is TRBV10-3; 9 bases agree with TRBD1. V was pared by 2 bases and J by 8 bases, with 12 bases of the junction left unmatched. CDR3 length equals 16 residues. Per germline, CDR1 ENHRY and CDR2 SYGVKD. The CDR3 loop reads CAISEIPDRGPEGYTF. CDR3 sequence (DNA): TGTGCCATCAGTGAGATTCCGGACAGGGGACCGGAGGGCTACACCTTC.

The J gene is TRBJ2-7, the V gene TRBV5-4, with a possible D match to TRBD1 (6 bases). The V end lost 4 bases, the J end lost 2 bases, and 7 bases lay between the germline ends. The CDR3 loop spans 12 amino acids. The germline CDR1 and CDR2 sequences are SGHNT and YYREEE (reference sequence). CDR3 amino acids: CASSGDTYEQYF. The CDR3 nucleotides are TGTGCCAGCAGCGGGGACACCTACGAGCAGTACTTC.

The DNA for the CDR3 is TGCGCCAGCAGCCCAGGAGAGACTAGCCTGTACACTGAAGCTTTCTTT. Translation: CASSPGETSLYTEAFF. The V call is TRBV5-1, the J call TRBJ1-1, with unresolved D. Between the trimmed V and J ends, which lost 4 bases and 3 bases, there was a span of 19 bases. CDR1 and CDR2 from the germline V gene are SGHRS and YFSETQ. This CDR3 is built from 16 residues.

The rearrangement links TRBV29-1 to TRBJ2-1; D not certain. Trimming cost V 7 bases and J 4 bases, with 11 bases left between them. From germline, CDR1 is SQVTM and CDR2 ANQGSEA. The CDR3 consists of 12 residues. The CDR3 loop is CSAQSSYNEQFF. The CDR3 DNA reads as TGCAGCGCGCAATCCTCATACAATGAGCAGTTCTTC.